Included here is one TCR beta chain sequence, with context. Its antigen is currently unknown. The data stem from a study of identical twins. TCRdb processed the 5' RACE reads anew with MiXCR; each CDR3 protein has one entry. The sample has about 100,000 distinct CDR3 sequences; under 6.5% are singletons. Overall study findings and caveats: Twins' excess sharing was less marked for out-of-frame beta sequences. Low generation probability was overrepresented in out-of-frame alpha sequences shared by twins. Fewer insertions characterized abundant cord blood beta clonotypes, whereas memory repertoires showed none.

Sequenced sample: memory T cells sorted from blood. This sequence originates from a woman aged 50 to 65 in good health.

CDR3 nucleotides: TGTGCCAGCAGTGGACCGACAAGGGGGGAGCAGTACTTC. Translating gives CASSGPTRGEQYF. The chain is built from TRBV11-2 and TRBJ2-7; D may be TRBD1 (6 bases). This CDR3 spans 13 amino acids. With 6 bases removed from V and 7 bases from J, the gap between germline ends came to 16 bases. Germline V gives CDR1 SGHAT, CDR2 FQNNGV.